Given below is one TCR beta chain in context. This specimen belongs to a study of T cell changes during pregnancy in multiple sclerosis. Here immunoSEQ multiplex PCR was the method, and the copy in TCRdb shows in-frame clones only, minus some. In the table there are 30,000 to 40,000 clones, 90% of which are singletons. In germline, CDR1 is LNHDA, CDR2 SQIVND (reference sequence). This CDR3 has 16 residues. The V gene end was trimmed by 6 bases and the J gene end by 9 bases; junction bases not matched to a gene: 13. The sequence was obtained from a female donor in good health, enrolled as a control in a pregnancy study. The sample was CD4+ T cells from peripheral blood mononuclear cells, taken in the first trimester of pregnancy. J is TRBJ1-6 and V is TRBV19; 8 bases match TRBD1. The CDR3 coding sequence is TGTGCCAGTAGGGATTTGACAGGGGTTCCTGCTTCACCCCTCCACTTT. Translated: CASRDLTGVPASPLHF.